This T cell receptor beta chain was recorded in a study of T cells in Graves' hyperthyroidism and ophthalmopathy. There are many counts of this clonotype. No antigen is known for it. It was RNA transcripts that yielded the amplified TCR beta CDR3 regions. Researchers ran a first-round RT-PCR on the TCR CDR3 using the HTBI primer set. TCRdb analysed the multiplex PCR reads with MiXCR anew, one entry per CDR3 protein. This table has over 300,000 distinct CDR3 sequences, approximately 13% appearing once. Whole-study findings and limits: Ophthalmopathy and stable hyperthyroidism were told apart by a 13 V-J model.

The CDR3 has 16 amino acids. Trimming took 6 bases from V and 1 from J, leaving 19 bases between them. The V gene's germline CDR1 is SNHLY and CDR2 FYNNEI. J is TRBJ2-7 and V is TRBV2; tentatively, D is TRBD2 (6 bases). The sequencing input was blood. The source of this sequence is a woman aged 60-75 years with Graves' hyperthyroidism. The CDR3 DNA sequence: TGTGCCAGCAGAGCAGGAGGGTGGGCTGAGTCCTACGAGCAGTACTTC. Protein: CASRAGGWAESYEQYF.